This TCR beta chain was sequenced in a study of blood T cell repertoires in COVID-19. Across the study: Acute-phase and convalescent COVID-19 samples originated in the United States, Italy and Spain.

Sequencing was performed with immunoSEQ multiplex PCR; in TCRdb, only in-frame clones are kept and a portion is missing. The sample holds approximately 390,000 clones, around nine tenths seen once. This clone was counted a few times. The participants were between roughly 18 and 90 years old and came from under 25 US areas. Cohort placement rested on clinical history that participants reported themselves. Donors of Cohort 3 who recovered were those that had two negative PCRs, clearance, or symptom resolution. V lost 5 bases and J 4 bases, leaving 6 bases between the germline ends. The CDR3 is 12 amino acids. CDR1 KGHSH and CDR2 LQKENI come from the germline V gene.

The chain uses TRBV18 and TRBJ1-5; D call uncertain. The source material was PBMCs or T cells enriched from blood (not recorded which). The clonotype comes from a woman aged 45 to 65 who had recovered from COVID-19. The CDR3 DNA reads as TGTGCCAGCTCAGTCCCAAATCAGCCCCAGCATTTT. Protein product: CASSVPNQPQHF.